This T cell receptor (beta chain) was retrieved from a study of cytomegalovirus exposure and HLA in healthy donors. Study overall: Early released data had roughly 81 million unique TCRs, all coming from HLA-typed donors. Notes on the study in general: Diagnosis of cytomegalovirus status made by the classifier reportedly showed high specificity and sensitivity.

PCR involved 60 Vbeta and 13 Jbeta primers. Assay used: immunoSEQ multiplex PCR; TCRdb lists only in-frame clones, some missing. The sample has 120,000 or so clones; less than 85% are singletons. As to this clone: Its specificity is not known.

This CDR3 contains 13 residues. The germline V gene has CDR1 MNHEY and CDR2 SMNVEV (reference sequence). The material sequenced was PBMCs. The sequence derives from a man aged 25 to 40 in good health and CMV-seronegative. The rearrangement uses TRBV27 and TRBJ2-5; D call uncertain. The DNA end is a closer match to TRBJ2-7, so the J assignment may be wrong. The DNA for the CDR3 is TGTGCCAGCAGTTTTGACGACTCCTACGAGCAGTACTTC. Residues: CASSFDDSYEQYF.